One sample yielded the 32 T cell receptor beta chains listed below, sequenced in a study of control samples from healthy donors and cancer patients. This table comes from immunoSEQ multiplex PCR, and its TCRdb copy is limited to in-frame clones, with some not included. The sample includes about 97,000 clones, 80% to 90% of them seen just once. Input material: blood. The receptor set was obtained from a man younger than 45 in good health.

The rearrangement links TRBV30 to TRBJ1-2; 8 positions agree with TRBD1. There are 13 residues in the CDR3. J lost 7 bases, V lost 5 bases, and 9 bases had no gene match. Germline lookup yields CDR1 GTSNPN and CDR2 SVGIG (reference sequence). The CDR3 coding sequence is TGTGCCTGGGGGATTACAGGGGGTACTGGCTACACCTTC. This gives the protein CAWGITGGTGYTF.

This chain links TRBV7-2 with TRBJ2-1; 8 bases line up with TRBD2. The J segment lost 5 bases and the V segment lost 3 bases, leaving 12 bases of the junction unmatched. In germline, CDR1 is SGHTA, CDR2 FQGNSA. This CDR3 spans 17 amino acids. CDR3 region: CASSFEVPGRAHNEQFF. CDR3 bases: TGTGCCAGCAGCTTTGAGGTACCCGGGAGGGCCCACAATGAGCAGTTCTTC.

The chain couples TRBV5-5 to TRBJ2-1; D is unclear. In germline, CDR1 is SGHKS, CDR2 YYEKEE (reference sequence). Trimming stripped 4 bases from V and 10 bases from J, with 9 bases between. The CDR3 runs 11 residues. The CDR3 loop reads CASSASWEQFF. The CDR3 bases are TGTGCCAGCAGCGCTTCTTGGGAGCAGTTCTTC.

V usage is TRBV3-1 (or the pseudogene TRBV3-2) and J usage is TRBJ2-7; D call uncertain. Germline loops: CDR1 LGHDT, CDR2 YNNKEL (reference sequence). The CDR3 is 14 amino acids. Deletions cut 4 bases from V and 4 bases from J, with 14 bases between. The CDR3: CASSLGQSVYEQYF. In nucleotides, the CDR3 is TGTGCCAGCAGCCTGGGCCAATCGGTTTACGAGCAGTACTTC.

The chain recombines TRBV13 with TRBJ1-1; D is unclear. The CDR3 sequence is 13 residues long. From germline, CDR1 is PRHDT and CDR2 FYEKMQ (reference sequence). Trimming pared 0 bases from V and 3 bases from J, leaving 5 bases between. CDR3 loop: CASSLGMDTEAFF. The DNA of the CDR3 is TGTGCCAGCAGCTTAGGCATGGACACTGAAGCTTTCTTT.

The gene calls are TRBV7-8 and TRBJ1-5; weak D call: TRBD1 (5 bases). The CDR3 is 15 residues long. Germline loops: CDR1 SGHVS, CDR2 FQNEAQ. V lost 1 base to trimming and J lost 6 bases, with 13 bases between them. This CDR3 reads CASSLEGNGAQPQHF. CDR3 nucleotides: TGTGCCAGCAGCTTAGAAGGGAACGGGGCTCAGCCCCAGCATTTT.

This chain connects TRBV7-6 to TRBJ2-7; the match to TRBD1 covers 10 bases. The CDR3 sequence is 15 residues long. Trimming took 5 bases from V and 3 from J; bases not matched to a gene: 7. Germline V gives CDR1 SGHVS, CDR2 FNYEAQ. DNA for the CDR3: TGTGCCAGCAGCGCCAGACAGGGGGCCGGCTACGAGCAGTACTTC. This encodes CASSARQGAGYEQYF.

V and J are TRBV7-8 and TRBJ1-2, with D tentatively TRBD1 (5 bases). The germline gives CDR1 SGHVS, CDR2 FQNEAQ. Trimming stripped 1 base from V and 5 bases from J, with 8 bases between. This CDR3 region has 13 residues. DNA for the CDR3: TGTGCCAGCAGCTTAGGGGGCAGATATGGCTACACCTTC. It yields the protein CASSLGGRYGYTF.

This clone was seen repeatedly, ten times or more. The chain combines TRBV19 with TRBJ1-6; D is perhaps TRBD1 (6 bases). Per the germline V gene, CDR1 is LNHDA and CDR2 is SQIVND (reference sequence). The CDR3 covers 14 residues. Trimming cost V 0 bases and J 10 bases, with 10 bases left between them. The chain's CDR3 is CASSIDLQGSPLHF. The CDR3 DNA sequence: TGTGCCAGTAGTATAGATCTACAGGGATCACCCCTCCACTTT.

The CDR3 sequence is CASSEEQYYGYTF. CDR3 nucleotide sequence: TGTGCCAGCAGTGAAGAACAGTACTATGGCTACACCTTC. The V and J genes are TRBV2 and TRBJ1-2, with unresolved D. Looked up from germline, CDR1 is SNHLY and CDR2 is FYNNEI. V was clipped by 1 base and J by 3 bases, with 6 bases between them. This CDR3 contains 13 residues.

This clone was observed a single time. The CDR3 DNA reads as TGTGCCAGTAGGGACAGGGGCCAGGGCAATCAGCCCCAGCATTTT. It codes for CASRDRGQGNQPQHF. The gene calls are TRBV19 and TRBJ1-5, with 9 nucleotides matching TRBD1. This CDR3 has 15 amino acids. Germline CDR1 and CDR2: LNHDA and SQIVND (reference sequence). The V gene end was trimmed by 6 bases and the J gene end by 2 bases; junction bases not matched to a gene: 5.

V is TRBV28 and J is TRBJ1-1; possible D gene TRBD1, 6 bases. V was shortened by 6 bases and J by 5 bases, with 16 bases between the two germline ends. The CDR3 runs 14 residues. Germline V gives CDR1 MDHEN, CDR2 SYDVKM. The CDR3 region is CASRDSQGLTEAFF. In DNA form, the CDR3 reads TGTGCCAGCAGGGATTCACAGGGTTTAACTGAAGCTTTCTTT.

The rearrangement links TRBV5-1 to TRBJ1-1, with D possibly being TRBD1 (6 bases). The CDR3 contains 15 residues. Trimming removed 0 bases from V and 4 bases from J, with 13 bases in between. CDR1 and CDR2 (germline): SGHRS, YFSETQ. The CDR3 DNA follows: TGCGCCAGCAGCTTGGAGCCGGGGGCCGTCACTGAAGCTTTCTTT. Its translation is CASSLEPGAVTEAFF.

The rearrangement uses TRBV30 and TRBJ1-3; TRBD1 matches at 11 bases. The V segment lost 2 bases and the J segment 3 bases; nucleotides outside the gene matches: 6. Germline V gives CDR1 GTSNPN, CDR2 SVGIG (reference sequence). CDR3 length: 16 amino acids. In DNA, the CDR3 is TGTGCCTGGAGTTCTCCCGGGACAGGGGGTGGAAACACCATATATTTT. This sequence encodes CAWSSPGTGGGNTIYF.

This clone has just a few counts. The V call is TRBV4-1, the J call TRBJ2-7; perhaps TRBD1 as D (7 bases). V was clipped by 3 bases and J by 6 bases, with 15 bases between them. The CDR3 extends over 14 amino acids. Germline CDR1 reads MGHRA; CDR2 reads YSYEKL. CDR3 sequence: CASSQRRGLGEQYV. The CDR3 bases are TGCGCCAGCAGCCAGAGGAGGGGGCTGGGCGAGCAGTACGTC.

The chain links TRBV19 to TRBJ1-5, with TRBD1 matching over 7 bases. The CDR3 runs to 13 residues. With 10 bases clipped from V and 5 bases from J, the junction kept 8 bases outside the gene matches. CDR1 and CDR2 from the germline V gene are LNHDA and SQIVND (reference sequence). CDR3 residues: CATEGTDYQPQHF. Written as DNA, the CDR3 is TGTGCCACCGAGGGGACAGACTATCAGCCCCAGCATTTT. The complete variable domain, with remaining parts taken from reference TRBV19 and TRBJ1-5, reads DGGITQSPKYLFRKEGQNVTLSCEQNLNHDAMYWYRQDPGQGLRLIYYSQIVNDFQKGDIAEGYSVSREKKESFPLTVTSAQKNPTAFYLCATEGTDYQPQHFGDGTRLSIL.

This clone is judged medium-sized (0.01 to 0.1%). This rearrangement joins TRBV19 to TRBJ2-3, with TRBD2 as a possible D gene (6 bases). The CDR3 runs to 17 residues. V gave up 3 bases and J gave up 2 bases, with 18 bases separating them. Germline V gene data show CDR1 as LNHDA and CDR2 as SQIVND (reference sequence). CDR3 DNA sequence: TGTGCCAGTAGTATCGACCTTAGCGGATGGTACACAGATACGCAGTATTTT. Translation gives CASSIDLSGWYTDTQYF.

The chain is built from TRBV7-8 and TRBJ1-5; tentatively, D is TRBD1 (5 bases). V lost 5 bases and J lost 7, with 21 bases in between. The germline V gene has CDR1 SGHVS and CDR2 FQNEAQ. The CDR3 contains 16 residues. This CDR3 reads CASSGTSRGFRQPQHF. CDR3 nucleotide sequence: TGTGCCAGCAGCGGGACTTCAAGGGGCTTCCGGCAGCCCCAGCATTTT.

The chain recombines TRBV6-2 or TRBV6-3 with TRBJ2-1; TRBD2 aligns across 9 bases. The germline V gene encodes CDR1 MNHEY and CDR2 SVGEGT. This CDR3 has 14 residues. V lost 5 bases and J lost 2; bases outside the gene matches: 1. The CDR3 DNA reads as TGTGCCAGCAGTGCGGGGGGGGCCTACAATGAGCAGTTCTTC. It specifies CASSAGGAYNEQFF.

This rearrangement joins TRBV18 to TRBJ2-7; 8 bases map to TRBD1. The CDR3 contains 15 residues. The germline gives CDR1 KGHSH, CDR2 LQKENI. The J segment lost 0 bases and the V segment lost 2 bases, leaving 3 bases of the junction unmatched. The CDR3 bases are TGTGCCAGCTCACCAACAGGGGGGAGCTCCTACGAGCAGTACTTC. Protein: CASSPTGGSSYEQYF.

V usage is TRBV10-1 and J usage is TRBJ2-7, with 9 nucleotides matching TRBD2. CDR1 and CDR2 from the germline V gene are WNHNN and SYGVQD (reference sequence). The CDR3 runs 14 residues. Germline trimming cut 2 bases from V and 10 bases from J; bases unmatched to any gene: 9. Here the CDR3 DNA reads TGCGCCAGCAGTGAGGATTCGGGCGGGAGGGCTCAGTACTTC. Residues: CASSEDSGGRAQYF.

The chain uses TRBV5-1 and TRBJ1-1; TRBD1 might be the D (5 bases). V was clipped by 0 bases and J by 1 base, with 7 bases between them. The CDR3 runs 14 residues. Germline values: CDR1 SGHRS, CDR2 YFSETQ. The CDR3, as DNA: TGCGCCAGCAGCTTGGGGGGGAAGAACACTGAAGCTTTCTTT. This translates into CASSLGGKNTEAFF.

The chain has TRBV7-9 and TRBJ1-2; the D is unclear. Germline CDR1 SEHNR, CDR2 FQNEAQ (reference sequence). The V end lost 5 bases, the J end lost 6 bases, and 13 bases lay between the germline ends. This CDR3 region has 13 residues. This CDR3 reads CASSRDGSHGYTF. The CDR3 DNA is TGTGCCAGCAGCCGCGATGGCTCCCATGGCTACACCTTC.

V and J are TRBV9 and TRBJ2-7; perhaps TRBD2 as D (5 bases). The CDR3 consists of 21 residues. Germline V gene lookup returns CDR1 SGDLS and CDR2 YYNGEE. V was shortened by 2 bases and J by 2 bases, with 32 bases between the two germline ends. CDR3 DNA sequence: TGTGCCAGCAGCGTCACCGAGAGGGCTTTTTGGGCTGCTAAATCCCCCTACGAGCAGTACGTC. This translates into CASSVTERAFWAAKSPYEQYV.

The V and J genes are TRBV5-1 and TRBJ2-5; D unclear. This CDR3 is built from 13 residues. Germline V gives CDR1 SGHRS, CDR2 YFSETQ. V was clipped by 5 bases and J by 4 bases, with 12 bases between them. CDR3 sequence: CASSPDGRETQYF. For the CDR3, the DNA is TGCGCCAGCAGTCCCGACGGGCGAGAGACCCAGTACTTC. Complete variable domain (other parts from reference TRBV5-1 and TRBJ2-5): KAGVTQTPRYLIKTRGQQVTLSCSPISGHRSVSWYQQTPGQGLQFLFEYFSETQRNKGNFPGRFSGRQFSNSRSEMNVSTLELGDSALYLCASSPDGRETQYFGPGTRLLVL.

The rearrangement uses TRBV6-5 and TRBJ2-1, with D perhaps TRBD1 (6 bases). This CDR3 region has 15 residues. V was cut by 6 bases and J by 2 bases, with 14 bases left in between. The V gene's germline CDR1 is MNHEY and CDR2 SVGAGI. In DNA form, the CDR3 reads TGTGCCAGCAGCTTCCGGGACATCGCCTACAATGAGCAGTTCTTC. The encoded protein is CASSFRDIAYNEQFF.

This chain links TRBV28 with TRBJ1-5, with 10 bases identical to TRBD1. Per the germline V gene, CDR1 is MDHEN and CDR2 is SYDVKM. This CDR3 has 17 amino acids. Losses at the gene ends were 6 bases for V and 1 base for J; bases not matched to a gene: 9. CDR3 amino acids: CASRLSTGGRSNQPQHF. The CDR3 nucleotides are TGTGCCAGCAGGCTTTCGACAGGGGGCAGGAGCAATCAGCCCCAGCATTTT.

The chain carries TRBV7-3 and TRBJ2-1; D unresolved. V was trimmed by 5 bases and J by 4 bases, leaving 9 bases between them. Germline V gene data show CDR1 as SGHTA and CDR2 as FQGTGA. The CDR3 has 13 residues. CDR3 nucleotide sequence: TGTGCCAGCAGCCAAGACGCTTACAATGAGCAGTTCTTC. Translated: CASSQDAYNEQFF.

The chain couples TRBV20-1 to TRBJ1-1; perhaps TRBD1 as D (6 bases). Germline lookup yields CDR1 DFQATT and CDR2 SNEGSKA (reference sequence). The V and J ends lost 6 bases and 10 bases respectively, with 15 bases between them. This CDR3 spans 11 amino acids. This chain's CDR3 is CSAGGRARAFF. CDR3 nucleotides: TGCAGTGCCGGGGGCAGGGCCAGAGCTTTCTTT.

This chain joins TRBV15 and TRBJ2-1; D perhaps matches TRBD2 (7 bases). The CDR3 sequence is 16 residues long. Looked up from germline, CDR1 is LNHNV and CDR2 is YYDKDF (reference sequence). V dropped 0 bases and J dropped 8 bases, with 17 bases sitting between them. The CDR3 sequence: CATSREEGGLGDEQFF. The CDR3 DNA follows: TGTGCCACCAGCAGAGAGGAGGGGGGGCTTGGGGATGAGCAGTTCTTC. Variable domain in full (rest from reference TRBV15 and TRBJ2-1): DAMVIQNPRYQVTQFGKPVTLSCSQTLNHNVMYWYQQKSSQAPKLLFHYYDKDFNNEADTPDNFQSRRPNTSFCFLDIRSPGLGDTAMYLCATSREEGGLGDEQFFGPGTRLTVL.

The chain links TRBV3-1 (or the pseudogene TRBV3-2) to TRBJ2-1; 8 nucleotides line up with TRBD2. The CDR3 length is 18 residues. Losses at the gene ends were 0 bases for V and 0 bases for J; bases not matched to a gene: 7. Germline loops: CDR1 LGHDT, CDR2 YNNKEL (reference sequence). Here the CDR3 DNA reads TGTGCCAGCAGCCAAGAAAGGTTCAGCGGGAGCTCCTACAATGAGCAGTTCTTC. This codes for CASSQERFSGSSYNEQFF.

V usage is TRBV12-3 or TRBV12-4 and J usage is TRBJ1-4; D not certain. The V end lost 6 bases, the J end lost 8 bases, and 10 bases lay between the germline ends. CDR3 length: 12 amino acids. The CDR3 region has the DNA TGTGCCAGCAGCCAGGCGGGAGAAAAACTGTTTTTT. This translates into CASSQAGEKLFF.